This is a list of T cell receptor beta chains from one sample in a study of shared clonotypes between healthy human individuals. The method was immunoSEQ multiplex PCR; TCRdb's version includes in-frame clones alone and lacks a portion of them. Of about 980,000 clones in the sample, approximately 80% were seen once. Input material: memory CD4+ T cells sorted from blood. The origin of the receptors is a man younger than 35 in good health. Both conserved end residues are part of each CDR3. A D gene is named only where the DNA matches it firmly. Some rows mark clone size as missing; the rest say once, few, many or name a class of expanded clone.

J gene,D gene,V gene,clone size,CDR3 DNA,CDR3 protein
TRBJ1-4,.,TRBV28,.,TGTGCCAGCAGTACCCGAACAGGGGAAAAACTGTTTTTT,CASSTRTGEKLFF
TRBJ2-7,.,TRBV5-5,.,TGTGCCAGCAGCTTGGTTTGGGAAGGCTACGAGCAGTACTTC,CASSLVWEGYEQYF
TRBJ1-6,.,TRBV6-1,.,TGTGCCAGCAGTCTCCGGGGCAATAATTCACCCCTCCACTTT,CASSLRGNNSPLHF
TRBJ1-6,.,TRBV7-2,.,TGTGCCAGCAGCCCCGGACGGGCCCTCCACTTT,CASSPGRALHF
TRBJ2-7,.,TRBV6-1,once,TGTGCCAGCAGTGAAGGGCAGGCGCCCGTCTACGAGCAGTACTTC,CASSEGQAPVYEQYF
TRBJ2-7,.,TRBV18,.,TGTGCCAGCTCACGGGAGATAACCTACGAGCAGTACTTC,CASSREITYEQYF
TRBJ2-7,TRBD1,TRBV30,.,TGTGCCTGGCGTCCCCGGGACAGGGCTTCCTACGAGCAGTACTTC,CAWRPRDRASYEQYF
TRBJ1-1,TRBD1,TRBV5-1,once,TGCGCCAGCAGAATAAGGACAGGGACCAACACTGAAGCTTTCTTT,CASRIRTGTNTEAFF
TRBJ2-5,TRBD1,TRBV6-6,.,TGTGCCAGCAGAACCGGGACAGGGGTAGGGGAGACCCAGTACTTC,CASRTGTGVGETQYF
TRBJ2-2,.,TRBV2,.,TGTGCCAGCAGGGACTCCCCTCTTATAACCGGGGAGCTGTTTTTT,CASRDSPLITGELFF
TRBJ1-2,.,TRBV28,.,TGTGCCAGCAGGCCGTCTGGGTATGGCTACACCTTC,CASRPSGYGYTF
TRBJ2-7,.,TRBV6-1,.,TGTGCCAGCAGTGAAAATGTTGGTGGGGGACCTTCCTCCTACGAGCAGTACTTC,CASSENVGGGPSSYEQYF
TRBJ1-1,.,TRBV28,.,TGTGCCAGCAGTTTATTCTTGAACACTGAAGCTTTCTTT,CASSLFLNTEAFF
TRBJ1-2,.,TRBV27,.,TGTGCCAGCAGTCTACGGGACGGGGGCTATGGCTACACCTTC,CASSLRDGGYGYTF
TRBJ1-6,TRBD1,TRBV4-1,.,TGCGCCAGCAGCCCCGGACAGGGAAATCCCAATAATTCACCCCTCCACTTT,CASSPGQGNPNNSPLHF
TRBJ1-1,.,TRBV6-5,.,TGTGCCAGCAGTTACTCGTCGACCAGTGAAGCTTTCTTT,CASSYSSTSEAFF
TRBJ2-7,TRBD1,TRBV15,once,TGTGCCACCAGCAGACTCGGACAGGGCAACTCCTACGAGCAGTACTTC,CATSRLGQGNSYEQYF
TRBJ1-5,.,TRBV6-6,.,TGTGCCACCCAGCAGGGTGGGGGTAGCAATCAGCCCCAGCATTTT,CATQQGGGSNQPQHF
TRBJ2-7,.,TRBV30,.,TGTGCCTGGAGAACCCATGGTTATCCCGGGGACGAGCAGTACTTC,CAWRTHGYPGDEQYF
TRBJ2-5,.,TRBV2,.,TGTGCCAGCACGAGGTCGTTGGAGACCCAGTACTTC,CASTRSLETQYF